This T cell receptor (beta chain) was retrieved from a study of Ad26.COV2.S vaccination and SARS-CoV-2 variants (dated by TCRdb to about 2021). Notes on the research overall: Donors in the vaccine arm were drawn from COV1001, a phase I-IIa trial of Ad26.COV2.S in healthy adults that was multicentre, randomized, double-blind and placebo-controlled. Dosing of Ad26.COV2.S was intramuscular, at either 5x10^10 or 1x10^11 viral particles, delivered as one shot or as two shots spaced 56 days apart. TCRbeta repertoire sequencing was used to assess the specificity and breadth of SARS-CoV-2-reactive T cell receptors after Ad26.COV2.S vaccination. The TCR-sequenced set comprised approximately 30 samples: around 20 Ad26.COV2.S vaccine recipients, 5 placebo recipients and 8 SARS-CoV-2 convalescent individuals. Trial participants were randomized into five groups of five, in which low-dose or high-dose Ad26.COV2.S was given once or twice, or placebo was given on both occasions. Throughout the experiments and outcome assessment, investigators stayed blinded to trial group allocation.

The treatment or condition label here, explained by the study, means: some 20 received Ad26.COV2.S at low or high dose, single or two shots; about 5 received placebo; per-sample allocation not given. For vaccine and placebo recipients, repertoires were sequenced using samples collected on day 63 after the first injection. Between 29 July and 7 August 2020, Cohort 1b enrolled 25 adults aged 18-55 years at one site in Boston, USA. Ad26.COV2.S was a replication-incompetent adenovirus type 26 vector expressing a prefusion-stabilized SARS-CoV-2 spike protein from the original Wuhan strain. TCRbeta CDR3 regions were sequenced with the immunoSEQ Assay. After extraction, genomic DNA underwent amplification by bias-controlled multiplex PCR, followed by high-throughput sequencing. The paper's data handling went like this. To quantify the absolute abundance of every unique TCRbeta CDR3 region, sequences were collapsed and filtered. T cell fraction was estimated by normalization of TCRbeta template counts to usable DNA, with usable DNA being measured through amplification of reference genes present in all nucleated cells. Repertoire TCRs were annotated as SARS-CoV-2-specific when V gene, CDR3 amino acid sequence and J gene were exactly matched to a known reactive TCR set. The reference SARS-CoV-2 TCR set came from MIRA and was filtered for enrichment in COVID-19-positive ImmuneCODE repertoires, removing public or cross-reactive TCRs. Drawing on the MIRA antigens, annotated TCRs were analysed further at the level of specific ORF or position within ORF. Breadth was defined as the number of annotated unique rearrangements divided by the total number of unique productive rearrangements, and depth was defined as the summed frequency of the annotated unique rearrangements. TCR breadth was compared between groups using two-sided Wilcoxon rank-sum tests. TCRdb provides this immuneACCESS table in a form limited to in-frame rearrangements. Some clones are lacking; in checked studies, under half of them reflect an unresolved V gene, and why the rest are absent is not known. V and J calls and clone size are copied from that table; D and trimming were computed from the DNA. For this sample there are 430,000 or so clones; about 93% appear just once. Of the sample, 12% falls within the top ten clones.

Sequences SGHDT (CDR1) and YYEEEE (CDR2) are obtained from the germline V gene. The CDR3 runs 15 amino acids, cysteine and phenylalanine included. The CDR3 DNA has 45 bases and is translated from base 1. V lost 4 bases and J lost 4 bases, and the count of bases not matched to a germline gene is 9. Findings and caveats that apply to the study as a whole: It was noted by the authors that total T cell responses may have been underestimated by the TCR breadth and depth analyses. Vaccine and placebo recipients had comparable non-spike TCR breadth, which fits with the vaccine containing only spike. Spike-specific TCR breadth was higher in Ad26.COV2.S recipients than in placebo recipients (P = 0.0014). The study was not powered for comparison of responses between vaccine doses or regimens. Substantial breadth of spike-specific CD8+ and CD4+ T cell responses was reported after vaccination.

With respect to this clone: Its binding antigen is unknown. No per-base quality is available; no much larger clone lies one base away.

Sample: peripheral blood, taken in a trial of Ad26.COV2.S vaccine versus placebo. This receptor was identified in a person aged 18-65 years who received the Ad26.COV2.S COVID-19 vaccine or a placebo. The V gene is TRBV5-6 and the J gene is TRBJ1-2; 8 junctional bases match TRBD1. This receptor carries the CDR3 CASSPHPGGSYGYTF. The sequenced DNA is TGTGCCAGCAGCCCCCACCCAGGGGGCTCCTATGGCTACACCTTC.